One T cell receptor beta chain is described in this entry. How the authors handled the data: Estimates of nucleated cell counts were drawn from the amplification of reference gene primers. The table came from immunoSEQ multiplex PCR; TCRdb's copy has only in-frame clones and leaves some out. The DNA gave D and trimming, while V, J and clone size come from that table. The sample has approximately 90,000 clones, approximately 78% seen once; the top ten hold around 1.3%. This entry belongs to a study of blood T cell repertoires in COVID-19. Study-wide context: COVID-19 samples from acute and convalescent phases originated in the United States, Italy and Spain. PBMCs, B-cell-depleted T cells, or T cells provided the cDNA or gDNA that made up the material.

Germline CDR1 SEHNR, CDR2 FQNEAQ (reference sequence). Trimming stripped 1 base from V and 3 bases from J, with 10 bases between. The CDR3 sequence is 15 residues long. The chain joins TRBV7-9 to TRBJ1-5; D unresolved. This TCR derives from a woman aged 80 or older with acute or convalescent COVID-19. The specimen sequenced was peripheral blood. The CDR3 DNA sequence: TGTGCCAGCAGCTTAGGAAACAGCCTCAATCAGCCCCAGCATTTT. This codes for CASSLGNSLNQPQHF.